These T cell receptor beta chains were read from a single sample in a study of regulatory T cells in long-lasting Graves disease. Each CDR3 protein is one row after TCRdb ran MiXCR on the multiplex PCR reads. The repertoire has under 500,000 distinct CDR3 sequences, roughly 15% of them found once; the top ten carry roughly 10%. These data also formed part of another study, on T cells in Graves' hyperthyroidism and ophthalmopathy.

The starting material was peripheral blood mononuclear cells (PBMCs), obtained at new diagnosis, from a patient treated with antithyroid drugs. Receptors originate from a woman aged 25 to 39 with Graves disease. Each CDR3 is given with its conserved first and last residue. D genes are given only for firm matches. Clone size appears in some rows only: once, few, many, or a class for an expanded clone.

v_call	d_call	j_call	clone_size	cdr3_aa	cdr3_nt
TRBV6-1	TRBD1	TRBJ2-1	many	CASGDRADEQFF	TGTGCCAGCGGGGACAGGGCAGATGAGCAGTTCTTC
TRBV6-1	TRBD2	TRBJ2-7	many	CASTSLTSGYEQYF	TGTGCCAGCACCTCCCTGACTAGCGGATACGAGCAGTACTTC
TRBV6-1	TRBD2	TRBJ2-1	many	CASQAVAGVYNEQFF	TGTGCCAGCCAGGCGGTAGCGGGAGTGTACAATGAGCAGTTCTTC
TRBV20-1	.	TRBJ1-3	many	CSARGVFPLGNTIYF	TGCAGTGCTAGAGGGGTATTTCCTCTGGGAAACACCATATATTTT
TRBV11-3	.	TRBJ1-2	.	CASTQGSMGYTF	TGTGCCAGCACCCAAGGCTCTATGGGTTACACCTTC
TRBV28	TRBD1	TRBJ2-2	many	CASRGPGPGGGELFF	TGTGCCAGCAGGGGACCTGGGCCAGGGGGTGGGGAGCTGTTTTTT
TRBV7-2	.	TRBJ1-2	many	CASSFAPGGFNYGYTF	TGTGCCAGCAGCTTCGCCCCGGGGGGATTTAACTATGGCTACACCTTC
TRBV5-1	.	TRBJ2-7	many	CASSVGIERQYF	TGCGCCAGCAGCGTCGGGATAGAGCGGCAGTACTTC
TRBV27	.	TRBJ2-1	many	CASSRDNNEQFF	TGTGCCAGCTCACGGGATAACAATGAGCAGTTCTTC
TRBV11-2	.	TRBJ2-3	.	CASSGWGGLSTDTQYF	TGTGCCAGCAGTGGCTGGGGGGGGCTTAGCACAGATACGCAGTATTTT
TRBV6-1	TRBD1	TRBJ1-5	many	CASSKDRVMDQPQHF	TGTGCCAGCAGTAAAGACAGGGTGATGGATCAGCCCCAGCATTTT
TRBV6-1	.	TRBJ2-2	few	CASSDERLPNTGELSF	TGTGCCAGCAGTGATGAACGGCTACCAAACACCGGGGAGCTGTCTTTT
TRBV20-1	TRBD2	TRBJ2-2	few	CSARELAGMNTGELFF	TGCAGTGCTAGAGAACTAGCGGGGATGAACACCGGGGAGCTGTTTTTT
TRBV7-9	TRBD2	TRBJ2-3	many	CASSLGSSGSDTQYF	TGTGCCAGCAGCTTAGGTTCTAGCGGATCAGATACGCAGTATTTT
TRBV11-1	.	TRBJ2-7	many	CASSFVAGYEQYF	TGTGCCAGCAGCTTCGTAGCAGGTTACGAGCAGTACTTC
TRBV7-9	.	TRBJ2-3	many	CASSSRTDTQYF	TGTGCCAGCAGCTCCCGCACAGATACGCAGTATTTT
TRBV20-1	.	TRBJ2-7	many	CSADEDGYEQYF	TGCAGTGCGGATGAGGATGGCTACGAGCAGTACTTC
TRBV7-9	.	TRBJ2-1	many	CASSLVRRAISYNEQFF	TGTGCCAGCAGCTTAGTACGGAGGGCCATATCCTACAATGAGCAGTTCTTC
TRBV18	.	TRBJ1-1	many	CASSPLMGFDTEAFF	TGTGCCAGCTCACCTTTAATGGGTTTCGACACTGAAGCTTTCTTT
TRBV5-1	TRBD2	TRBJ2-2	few	CASSPSGRAGGELFF	TGCGCCAGCAGCCCTAGCGGGAGGGCCGGCGGGGAGCTGTTTTTT
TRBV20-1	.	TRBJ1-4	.	CSARSSVRGEKLFF	TGCAGTGCTAGGTCGTCAGTGAGGGGTGAAAAACTGTTTTTT
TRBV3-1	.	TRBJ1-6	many	CASSRDNSPLHF	TGTGCCAGCAGCCGGGATAATTCACCCCTCCACTTT
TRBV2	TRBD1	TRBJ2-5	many	CASSGDRGGETQYF	TGTGCCAGCAGTGGTGACAGGGGTGGCGAGACCCAGTACTTC
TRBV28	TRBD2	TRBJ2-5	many	CASSLPTGTSGINQETQYF	TGTGCCAGCAGTCTACCGACAGGGACTAGCGGAATAAACCAAGAGACCCAGTACTTC
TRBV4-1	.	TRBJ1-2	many	CASSQVREDYGYTF	TGCGCCAGCAGCCAAGTCAGGGAGGACTATGGCTACACCTTC
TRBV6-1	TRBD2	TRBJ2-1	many	CASRPGLAGGRWDEQFF	TGTGCCAGCAGACCCGGACTAGCGGGAGGGCGGTGGGATGAGCAGTTCTTC
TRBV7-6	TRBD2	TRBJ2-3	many	CASSRTSGKVDTQYF	TGTGCCAGCAGCCGGACTAGCGGGAAAGTAGATACGCAGTATTTT
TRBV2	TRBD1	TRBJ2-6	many	CASSSRTGGFGANVLTF	TGTGCCAGCAGTTCCCGGACAGGGGGCTTTGGGGCCAACGTCCTGACTTTC
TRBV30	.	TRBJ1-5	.	CAWSPQGREGNQPQHF	TGTGCCTGGAGTCCCCAGGGCAGGGAGGGCAATCAGCCCCAGCATTTT
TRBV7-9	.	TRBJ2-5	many	CASSLGVEETQYF	TGTGCCAGCAGCTTAGGAGTGGAAGAGACCCAGTACTTC
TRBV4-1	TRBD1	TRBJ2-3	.	CASSQGPRGHTDTQYF	TGCGCCAGCAGCCAGGGGCCCAGGGGGCACACAGATACGCAGTATTTT
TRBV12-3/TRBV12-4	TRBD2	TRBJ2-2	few	CASGRAGSTGELFF	TGTGCCAGCGGCCGAGCGGGAAGCACCGGGGAGCTGTTTTTT
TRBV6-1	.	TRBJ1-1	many	CAIRVSAWNTEAFF	TGTGCCATCCGAGTTTCCGCCTGGAACACTGAAGCTTTCTTT
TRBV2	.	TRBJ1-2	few	CASSALASGYTF	TGTGCCAGCAGTGCTCTTGCTTCTGGCTACACCTTC
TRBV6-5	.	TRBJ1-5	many	CASSSMVWGFYSNQPQHF	TGTGCCAGCAGTTCCATGGTTTGGGGGTTCTATAGCAATCAGCCCCAGCATTTT
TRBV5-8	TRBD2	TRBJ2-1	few	CASSLTVREVPPGQFF	TGTGCCAGCAGCCTTACCGTCCGGGAGGTCCCCCCGGGGCAGTTCTTC
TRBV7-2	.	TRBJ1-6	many	CASSLASGPGVSPLHF	TGTGCCAGCAGCTTAGCGTCGGGGCCTGGGGTTTCACCCCTCCACTTT
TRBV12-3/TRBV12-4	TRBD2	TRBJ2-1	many	CASRRSREGLHEQFF	TGTGCCAGCAGACGTTCGCGGGAGGGTTTGCATGAGCAGTTCTTC
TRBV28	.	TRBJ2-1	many	CASRLRGGYNEQFF	TGTGCCAGCAGATTAAGGGGCGGTTACAATGAGCAGTTCTTC
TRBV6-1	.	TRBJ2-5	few	CASSVVWRETQYF	TGTGCCAGCAGCGTAGTGTGGCGAGAGACCCAGTACTTC
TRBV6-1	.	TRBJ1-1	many	CASRSPWGQSGRMNTEAFF	TGTGCCAGCAGAAGCCCCTGGGGTCAGTCGGGCAGGATGAACACTGAAGCTTTCTTT
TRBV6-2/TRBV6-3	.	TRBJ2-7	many	CASSYLGQIVDEQYF	TGTGCCAGCAGTTACTTGGGGCAGATAGTCGACGAGCAGTACTTC
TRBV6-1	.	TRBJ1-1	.	CASRPGQRTEAFF	TGTGCCAGCAGACCTGGACAGCGCACTGAAGCTTTCTTT
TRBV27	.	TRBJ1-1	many	CASSLGARSVDNLNTEAFF	TGTGCCAGCAGTCTAGGAGCCCGGTCCGTCGACAACCTGAACACTGAAGCTTTCTTT
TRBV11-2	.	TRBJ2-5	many	CASSFSLQETQYF	TGTGCCAGCAGCTTTTCCCTCCAGGAGACCCAGTACTTC
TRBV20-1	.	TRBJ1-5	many	CSARDFDRVSNQPQHF	TGCAGTGCTAGAGATTTCGACAGAGTTAGCAATCAGCCCCAGCATTTT
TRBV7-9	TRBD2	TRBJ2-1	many	CASMGTSGRGSYNEQFF	TGTGCCAGTATGGGGACTAGCGGGCGAGGTAGTTACAATGAGCAGTTCTTC
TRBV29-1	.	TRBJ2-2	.	CSVETYGDTGELFF	TGCAGCGTTGAGACGTACGGGGACACCGGGGAGCTGTTTTTT
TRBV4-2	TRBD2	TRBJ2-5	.	CASSRITSDQETQYF	TGTGCCAGCAGCCGAATAACTAGCGACCAAGAGACCCAGTACTTC
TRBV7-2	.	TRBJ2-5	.	CASRQFHGGPKTQYF	TGTGCCAGCAGACAGTTTCATGGGGGGCCGAAGACCCAGTACTTC
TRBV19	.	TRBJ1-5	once	CASSIGRAPRPQHF	TGTGCCAGTAGTATAGGCAGGGCTCCTAGGCCCCAGCATTTT
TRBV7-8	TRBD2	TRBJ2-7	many	CASSLGPTSGGSYEQYF	TGTGCCAGCAGCTTAGGTCCTACTAGCGGGGGCTCCTACGAGCAGTACTTC
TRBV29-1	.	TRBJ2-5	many	CSVEDENLQETQYF	TGCAGCGTTGAAGATGAGAACCTACAAGAGACCCAGTACTTC
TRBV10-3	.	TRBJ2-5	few	CAINSGQSRETQYF	TGTGCCATCAACTCAGGACAGTCTAGAGAGACCCAGTACTTC
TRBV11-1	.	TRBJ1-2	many	CASSLESRTQSGYTF	TGTGCCAGCAGCTTAGAATCCCGGACGCAAAGTGGCTACACCTTC